The clone carrying this T cell receptor (beta chain) was picked up one time. The authors' processing: Reference gene primer amplification gave estimated nucleated cell counts. Assay: immunoSEQ multiplex PCR; the TCRdb copy retains only in-frame clones and omits some. V, J and clone size derive from that table, while D and trimming were established from the DNA sequence. Of about 64,000 clones listed, more than 65% are singletons. These data belong to a study of blood T cell repertoires in COVID-19. Study in general: Specimens from acute and convalescent COVID-19 originated in the United States, Italy and Spain. Sources were T cells, B-cell-depleted T cells, or PBMCs; the material itself was cDNA or gDNA.

CDR3 length: 15 residues. The germline CDR1 and CDR2 sequences are WSHSY and SAAADI. J was trimmed by 5 bases and V by 8 bases; bases with no gene match: 13. This TCR derives from a woman aged 55-70 years with acute or convalescent COVID-19. The V gene is TRBV10-2, the J gene TRBJ1-1, with 8 bases identical to TRBD1. Sequencing was done on a sample of peripheral blood. The CDR3 protein is CASASGGISVTEAFF. The CDR3 DNA sequence: TGCGCCAGCGCCTCAGGGGGCATTTCAGTGACTGAAGCTTTCTTT.